One sample yielded the 15 T cell receptor beta chains listed below, sequenced in a study of cytomegalovirus exposure and HLA in healthy donors. This table comes from immunoSEQ multiplex PCR, and its TCRdb copy is limited to in-frame clones, with some not included. The sample records about 200,000 clones, roughly 84% being singletons. The sample comprised PBMCs. Receptors were obtained from a woman aged 18-29 years in good health and CMV-seropositive.

A note on this clone: Different DNA sequences within this sample yield the same CDR3. The chain is built from TRBV2 and TRBJ1-2; 8 bases line up with TRBD1. Germline V gene lookup returns CDR1 SNHLY and CDR2 FYNNEI. The CDR3 extends over 15 amino acids. V was clipped by 3 bases and J by 7 bases; unmatched bases: 10. CDR3 amino acids: CASSEVLGTGPGYTF. CDR3 nucleotides: TGTGCCAGCAGTGAGGTCTTAGGGACAGGACCTGGCTACACCTTC.

The V call is TRBV5-1, the J call TRBJ2-1, with 10 nucleotides matching TRBD2. The J segment lost 4 bases and the V segment lost 5 bases, leaving 9 bases of the junction unmatched. The germline gives CDR1 SGHRS, CDR2 YFSETQ. The CDR3 runs to 16 residues. The CDR3 sequence is CASSWASGSLYNEQFF. The CDR3, as DNA: TGCGCCAGCAGTTGGGCTAGCGGGAGCCTATACAATGAGCAGTTCTTC.

This chain links TRBV27 with TRBJ2-1; a weak D match, TRBD1 (6 bases). V was shortened by 1 base and J by 7 bases, with 17 bases between the two germline ends. CDR1 and CDR2 (germline): MNHEY, SMNVEV (reference sequence). This CDR3 comprises 16 residues. The CDR3 coding sequence is TGTGCCAGCAGTTTATTTCGGGTCCCCACAGGGAATGAGCAGTTCTTC. This translates into CASSLFRVPTGNEQFF.

This clone occurred a few times. J is TRBJ1-3 and V is TRBV9, with D tentatively TRBD1 (6 bases). V was clipped by 3 bases and J by 3 bases, with 13 bases between them. This CDR3 contains 15 residues. Germline loops: CDR1 SGDLS, CDR2 YYNGEE. CDR3 sequence reads: CASSERGQVGNTIYF. The CDR3 region has the DNA TGTGCCAGCAGCGAGAGGGGACAAGTTGGAAACACCATATATTTT.

This sequence joins TRBV7-9 and TRBJ2-1, with 8 bases aligning to TRBD1. Germline V gene lookup returns CDR1 SEHNR and CDR2 FQNEAQ (reference sequence). The CDR3 is made up of 14 amino acids. The ends lost 3 bases at V and 16 bases at J; junction bases unmatched: 14. In DNA, the CDR3 is TGTGCCAGCAGCTTCCCGAATGGACAGGGCCGGACTTTCTTC. Protein sequence: CASSFPNGQGRTFF.

The rearrangement links TRBV2 to TRBJ2-1; TRBD2 matches at 12 bases. Germline V lookup: CDR1 SNHLY, CDR2 FYNNEI. The CDR3 length is 16 residues. Germline trimming cut 4 bases from V and 2 bases from J; bases unmatched to any gene: 3. The CDR3 here is CASSGLAGAAYNEQFF. CDR3 in DNA: TGTGCCAGCAGTGGACTAGCGGGAGCGGCCTACAATGAGCAGTTCTTC.

This rearrangement joins TRBV6-6 to TRBJ1-5; D call uncertain. The germline CDR1 and CDR2 sequences are MNHNY and SVGAGI (reference sequence). This CDR3 has 14 residues. V was clipped by 5 bases and J by 1 base, with 9 bases between them. CDR3 nucleotide sequence: TGTGCCAGCAGTCGAGACGGGAGCAATCAGCCCCAGCATTTT. Its translation: CASSRDGSNQPQHF.

This rearrangement joins TRBV28 to TRBJ2-7, with D tentatively TRBD1 (5 bases). Looked up from germline, CDR1 is MDHEN and CDR2 is SYDVKM. CDR3 length: 12 amino acids. Trimming stripped 6 bases from V and 2 bases from J, with 8 bases between. The CDR3 nucleotides read TGTGCCAGCAGGGGGCTAACCTACGAGCAGTACTTC. Its protein product is CASRGLTYEQYF. The full variable domain, with the rest looked up from reference TRBV28 and TRBJ2-7, is DVKVTQSSRYLVKRTGEKVFLECVQDMDHENMFWYRQDPGLGLRLIYFSYDVKMKEKGDIPEGYSVSREKKERFSLILESASTNQTSMYLCASRGLTYEQYFGPGTRLTVT.

V gene TRBV28 combines with J gene TRBJ2-1, with D possibly being TRBD2 (7 bases). This CDR3 contains 16 residues. Germline V gene lookup returns CDR1 MDHEN and CDR2 SYDVKM. Trimming left V 5 bases short and J 4 bases short, with 18 bases between. The chain's CDR3 is CASSPPRGRGYNEQFF. Written as DNA, the CDR3 is TGTGCCAGCAGTCCCCCCCGAGGGAGGGGGTACAATGAGCAGTTCTTC.

The gene calls are TRBV10-1 and TRBJ2-7, with D perhaps matching TRBD2 (6 bases). The germline V gene encodes CDR1 WNHNN and CDR2 SYGVQD (reference sequence). V was cut by 6 bases and J by 4 bases, with 16 bases left in between. The CDR3 has 14 residues. The CDR3 spells CASSQGLPIYEQYF. CDR3 nucleotide sequence: TGCGCCAGCAGCCAGGGACTCCCGATATACGAGCAGTACTTC.

The chain employs TRBV5-4 and TRBJ2-1; TRBD1 matches at 10 bases. V shed 4 bases, J shed 9 bases, and the junction held 10 bases outside the gene matches. The germline V gene has CDR1 SGHNT and CDR2 YYREEE (reference sequence). The CDR3 has 15 amino acids. The CDR3 sequence: CASSPLGTGDPEQFF. CDR3 DNA sequence: TGTGCCAGCAGCCCGCTCGGGACAGGGGACCCTGAGCAGTTCTTC.

This clone was picked up a small number of times. Additional DNA sequences in this sample encode the identical CDR3. The gene calls are TRBV6-4 and TRBJ2-1; 9 positions match TRBD2. The CDR3 is made up of 16 amino acids. Germline CDR1 is MRHNA and CDR2 is SNTAGT. Losses at the gene ends were 0 bases for V and 2 bases for J; bases not matched to a gene: 2. For the CDR3, the DNA is TGTGCCAGCAGTGACTCGGCTAGCGGGACCTACAATGAGCAGTTCTTC. Residues: CASSDSASGTYNEQFF.

This clone has just one count. V is TRBV27 and J is TRBJ1-1; D might be TRBD1 (5 bases). Germline V gene data show CDR1 as MNHEY and CDR2 as SMNVEV (reference sequence). There are 16 residues in the CDR3. The germline V and J ends were trimmed by 2 bases and 4 bases, with 17 bases remaining between them. CDR3 sequence reads: CASSLGTAYGGTEAFF. The CDR3 nucleotides read TGTGCCAGCAGTTTAGGAACAGCCTACGGGGGCACTGAAGCTTTCTTT.

This sequence joins TRBV19 and TRBJ1-5, with 7 bases aligning to TRBD1. The ends lost 4 bases at V and 1 base at J; junction bases unmatched: 4. From germline, CDR1 is LNHDA and CDR2 SQIVND (reference sequence). CDR3 length: 15 residues. DNA for the CDR3: TGTGCCAGTAGTAGGTTCAGGGGGAGCAATCAGCCCCAGCATTTT. Residues: CASSRFRGSNQPQHF.

The rearrangement uses TRBV4-1 and TRBJ2-7; 7 bases fit TRBD2. Losses at the gene ends were 2 bases for V and 4 bases for J; bases not matched to a gene: 8. CDR1 is MGHRA, CDR2 YSYEKL, per germline. This CDR3 has 15 amino acids. DNA for the CDR3: TGCGCCAGCAGCCAATACGTCCTAGCGGAATACGAGCAGTACTTC. Protein: CASSQYVLAEYEQYF.